This TCR beta chain was found in a study of neurological immune-mediated disorders. Broader study findings: No CDR3 amino acid sequences recurred among expanded clones across subjects, suggesting private repertoires in all groups.

Healthy control samples came from blood bank volunteers in Maryland, USA. Preparation of the unsorted libraries drew on 2 million PBMCs stored at -80 C. The table lists this clonotype with many counts. The antigen remains unidentified. As for the cDNA, it was generated by 5'RACE with 10-nucleotide random UMIs. TCRdb re-called the 5' RACE reads with MiXCR, one entry per CDR3 protein. Of 27,000 or so distinct CDR3 sequences in the sample, approximately 15% were seen once. Trimming took 4 bases from V and 14 from J; bases not matched to a gene: 12. CDR3 length: 14 residues. V usage is TRBV12-3 or TRBV12-4 and J usage is TRBJ1-4; TRBD1 matches 8 bases. Sequenced input: PBMCs. The receptor was isolated from an older man in good health. CDR3 sequence reads: CASSSGVRRGQLFF. CDR3 nucleotide sequence: TGTGCCAGCAGTTCTGGCGTCCGCAGGGGGCAGCTGTTTTTT.